Listed below are T cell receptor beta chains from one sample, sequenced in a study of cytomegalovirus exposure and HLA in healthy donors. Produced via immunoSEQ multiplex PCR; TCRdb's table is partial and in-frame only. The sample shows around 100,000 clones, roughly three quarters of them seen only once. Sequenced sample: PBMCs. These receptors were taken from a woman aged 55-75 years in good health and CMV-seropositive. The CDR3 runs from the conserved cysteine through the conserved F or W. The D gene is left open where the match is weak. Size values are once, few and many counts, or a class for expanded clones, and some rows have none.

v_gene,len,j_gene,abundance,d_gene,CDR3nt,CDR3aa
TRBV6-1,17,TRBJ2-3,-,-,TGTGCCAGCAGTGAAGCGTCCGGGACTTCCTACACAGATACGCAGTATTTT,CASSEASGTSYTDTQYF
TRBV7-9,16,TRBJ2-7,-,TRBD2,TGTGCCAGCAGCTTATCCGGGACTAGCCGCGGCTACGAGCAGTACTTC,CASSLSGTSRGYEQYF
TRBV7-9,14,TRBJ2-3,-,TRBD2,TGTGCCAGCAGCCCCGTCGCCGGGGGGGATACGCAGTATTTT,CASSPVAGGDTQYF
TRBV9,13,TRBJ1-1,-,-,TGTGCCAGCAGCGGGACAGAGAACACTGAAGCTTTCTTT,CASSGTENTEAFF
TRBV5-1,16,TRBJ2-1,-,TRBD1,TGCGCCAGCAGCTCTGCTGGGGGACAGGAGACCCTCGAGCAGTTCTTC,CASSSAGGQETLEQFF
TRBV5-1,15,TRBJ1-1,-,-,TGCGCCAGCAGCTTGGTTGGCAGGGGAAACACTGAAGCTTTCTTT,CASSLVGRGNTEAFF
TRBV5-1,16,TRBJ2-1,-,-,TGCGCCAGCAGCTTGGACGGGACTCAATCCTACAATGAGCAGTTCTTC,CASSLDGTQSYNEQFF
TRBV9,16,TRBJ2-6,-,-,TGTGCCAGCAGCGGGGAGGCGGCCCCTGGGGCCAACGTCCTGACTTTC,CASSGEAAPGANVLTF
TRBV6-6,13,TRBJ2-7,-,TRBD1,TGTGCCAGCAGCCAACAGGGGGCCTACGAGCAGTACTTC,CASSQQGAYEQYF
TRBV2,13,TRBJ2-2,-,TRBD1,TGTGCCAGCAGTCAACAGGGGCCCGGGGAGCTGTTTTTT,CASSQQGPGELFF
TRBV29-1,12,TRBJ2-7,-,-,TGCAGCGTTGAAGGGAGCGCCTACGAGCAGTACTTC,CSVEGSAYEQYF
TRBV29-1,10,TRBJ1-1,-,TRBD1,TGCAGCGGCGGGACAGTTGAAGCTTTCTTT,CSGGTVEAFF
TRBV30,13,TRBJ1-5,few,-,TGTGCCTGGAGAGGGGGTGGCAATCAGCCCCAGCATTTT,CAWRGGGNQPQHF
TRBV30,13,TRBJ1-2,-,TRBD1,TGTGCCTGGAGGGGACAGGGGTCCGATGGCTACACCTTC,CAWRGQGSDGYTF
TRBV7-9,15,TRBJ2-3,-,-,TGTGCCAGCAGCAGATACGGGGAGTACACAGATACGCAGTATTTT,CASSRYGEYTDTQYF
TRBV29-1,17,TRBJ2-7,once,TRBD2,TGCAGCGTTGAGTGCCCTGGACTAGCGGGATACCCGTACGAGCAGTACTTC,CSVECPGLAGYPYEQYF
TRBV13,17,TRBJ2-2,-,-,TGTGCCAGCAGCCCCCCCCGGGAGCGCGGTAACACCGGGGAGCTGTTTTTT,CASSPPRERGNTGELFF
TRBV28,15,TRBJ1-4,few,TRBD1,TGTGCCAGCAATCCCTACAGGGGGACTAATGAAAAACTGTTTTTT,CASNPYRGTNEKLFF
TRBV19,15,TRBJ1-2,-,-,TGTGCCAGTAGTTCCAGCGACAGGAGGAACTATGGCTACACCTTC,CASSSSDRRNYGYTF
TRBV30,15,TRBJ2-5,-,TRBD2,TGTGCCTGGAGTCCGGGACTAGCGGACCAAGAGACCCGGTACTTC,CAWSPGLADQETRYF
TRBV4-2,16,TRBJ1-2,-,-,TGTGCCAGCAGCCAAGAAAGTCAGACAAGACGCTATGGCTACACCTTC,CASSQESQTRRYGYTF
TRBV7-3,17,TRBJ2-1,-,TRBD2,TGTGCCAGCAGCTTAGGGAATAGCGGGAGGCCCGGGAATGAGCAGTTCTTC,CASSLGNSGRPGNEQFF
TRBV30,10,TRBJ1-2,-,-,TGTGCCTGGAGGACAAGCGGCTACACCTTC,CAWRTSGYTF
TRBV14,11,TRBJ2-7,many,-,TGTGCCAGCAGCCACGGGAGCGAGCAGTACTTC,CASSHGSEQYF
TRBV27,18,TRBJ1-2,-,TRBD1,TGTGCCAGCAGTTCGACCGACAGGGGGCGAGGTACCTACTATGGCTACACCTTC,CASSSTDRGRGTYYGYTF
TRBV7-9,14,TRBJ1-2,-,TRBD1,TGTGCCAGCAGCCTCAGGGGGCTCGGCTATGGCTACACCTTC,CASSLRGLGYGYTF
TRBV25-1,16,TRBJ2-3,-,TRBD2,TGTGCCAGCAGTGGGACTAGCGGCCTTAGCACAGATACGCAGTATTTT,CASSGTSGLSTDTQYF
TRBV7-9,14,TRBJ2-7,-,TRBD2,TGTGCCAGCAGCTTATCTAGCGGCTCCTACGAGCAGTACTTC,CASSLSSGSYEQYF
TRBV7-6,14,TRBJ2-7,-,-,TGTGCCAGCAGCTTGGTATGGAGCAGTGACGAGCAGTACTTC,CASSLVWSSDEQYF
TRBV6-1,16,TRBJ2-3,many,TRBD1,TGTGCCAGCAGTGAAGTCGTGACAGGGAGCACAGATACGCAGTATTTT,CASSEVVTGSTDTQYF
TRBV7-9,14,TRBJ2-5,-,-,TGTGCCAGCAGGCGGACAGACAGCAAAGAGACCCAGTACTTC,CASRRTDSKETQYF
TRBV9,14,TRBJ2-7,-,-,TGTGCCAGCAGCGTATGGACAGACCCCTACGAGCAGTACTTC,CASSVWTDPYEQYF
TRBV5-1,15,TRBJ2-5,once,-,TGCGCCAGCAGCCGGATGACAGGCTCCCAAGAGACCCAGTACTTC,CASSRMTGSQETQYF